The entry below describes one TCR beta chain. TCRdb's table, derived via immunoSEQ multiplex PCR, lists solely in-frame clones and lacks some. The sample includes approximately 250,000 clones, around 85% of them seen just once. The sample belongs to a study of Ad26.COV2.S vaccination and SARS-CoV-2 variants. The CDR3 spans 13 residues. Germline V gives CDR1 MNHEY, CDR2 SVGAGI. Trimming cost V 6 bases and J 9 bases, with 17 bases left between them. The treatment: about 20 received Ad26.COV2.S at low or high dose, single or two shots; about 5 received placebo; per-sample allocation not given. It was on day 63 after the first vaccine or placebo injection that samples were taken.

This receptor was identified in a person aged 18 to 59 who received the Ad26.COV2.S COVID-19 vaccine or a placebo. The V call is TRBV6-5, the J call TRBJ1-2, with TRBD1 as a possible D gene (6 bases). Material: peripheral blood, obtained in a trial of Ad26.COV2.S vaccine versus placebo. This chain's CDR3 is CASRPGESLRYTF. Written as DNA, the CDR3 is TGTGCCAGCAGACCAGGGGAATCCCTCCGCTACACCTTC.